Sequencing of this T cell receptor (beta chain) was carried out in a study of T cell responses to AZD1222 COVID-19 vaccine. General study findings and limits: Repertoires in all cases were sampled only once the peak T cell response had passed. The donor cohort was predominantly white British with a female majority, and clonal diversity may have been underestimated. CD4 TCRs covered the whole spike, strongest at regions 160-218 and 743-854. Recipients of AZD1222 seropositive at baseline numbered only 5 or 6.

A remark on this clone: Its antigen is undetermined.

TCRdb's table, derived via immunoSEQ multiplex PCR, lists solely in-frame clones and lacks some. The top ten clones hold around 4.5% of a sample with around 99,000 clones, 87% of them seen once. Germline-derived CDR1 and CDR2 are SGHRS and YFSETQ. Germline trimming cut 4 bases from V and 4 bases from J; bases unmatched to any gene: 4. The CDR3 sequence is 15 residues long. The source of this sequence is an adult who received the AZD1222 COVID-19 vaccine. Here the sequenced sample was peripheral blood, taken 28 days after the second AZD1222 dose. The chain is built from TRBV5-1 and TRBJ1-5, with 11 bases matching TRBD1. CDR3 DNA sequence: TGCGCCAGCAGCCAAGGACAGGGGGCGAATCAGCCCCAGCATTTT. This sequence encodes CASSQGQGANQPQHF.